These 18 T cell receptor beta chains were all obtained from the same sample, sequenced in a study of T cell changes during pregnancy in multiple sclerosis (dated by TCRdb to the late 2010s). The protocol used for the library was the immunoSEQ multiplex PCR assay. The source is immuneACCESS, and TCRdb retained only in-frame sequences with V and J called. Part of the clones is not carried over; for the studies checked, unresolved V genes explain less than half of this, and the remainder is unexplained. The sample yields 55,000 to 80,000 clones; approximately 95% were counted once. Of the sample, roughly 3% falls within the top ten clones. The source was CD8+ T cells from peripheral blood mononuclear cells, collected in the second trimester of pregnancy. The receptors were sampled from a female donor with multiple sclerosis, enrolled in a pregnancy study.

CDR3 DNA: TGTGCCAGCAGCCGCGGGACTAGCGGTTCCTACAATGAGCAGTTCTTC. Its protein product is CASSRGTSGSYNEQFF. The chain employs TRBV11-3 and TRBJ2-1, with 11 nucleotides matching TRBD2. V shed 5 bases and J 1 base; nucleotides not matched to a gene: 4. Looked up from germline, CDR1 is SGHNT and CDR2 is YENEEA. The CDR3 covers 16 residues.

The chain couples TRBV4-1 to TRBJ2-7; tentative D call: TRBD2 (5 bases). The V gene's germline CDR1 is MGHRA and CDR2 YSYEKL. The CDR3 runs 14 residues. Trimming pared 7 bases from V and 3 bases from J, leaving 16 bases between. The CDR3 region is CASTPGMERYEQYF. The CDR3, as DNA: TGCGCCAGCACCCCGGGGATGGAGCGCTACGAGCAGTACTTC.

The genes are TRBV4-1 and TRBJ2-7; 8 bases are shared with TRBD1. In germline, CDR1 is MGHRA, CDR2 YSYEKL. The ends lost 2 bases at V and 3 bases at J; junction bases unmatched: 9. The CDR3 is made up of 16 amino acids. This chain's CDR3 is CASSQNEDRGYYEQYF. In DNA, the CDR3 is TGCGCCAGCAGCCAAAATGAAGACAGGGGTTACTACGAGCAGTACTTC.

This clone was seen only once. This chain connects TRBV5-4 to TRBJ2-1, with 8 bases identical to TRBD2. Looked up from germline, CDR1 is SGHNT and CDR2 is YYREEE (reference sequence). The CDR3 is 15 amino acids. Trimming took 2 bases from V and 6 from J; bases not matched to a gene: 7. Here the CDR3 reads CASSFKRELANEQFF. In DNA form, the CDR3 reads TGTGCCAGCAGCTTCAAGCGGGAGTTGGCCAATGAGCAGTTCTTC.

The chain links TRBV11-2 to TRBJ2-2; the match to TRBD1 covers 7 bases. The V segment lost 10 bases and the J segment 0 bases; nucleotides outside the gene matches: 5. CDR1 is SGHAT, CDR2 FQNNGV, per germline. The CDR3 is 14 residues long. CDR3 sequence: CAIRQGANTGELFF. The CDR3 nucleotides read TGTGCCATACGACAGGGTGCGAACACCGGGGAGCTGTTTTTT. The variable domain in full, with the rest retrieved from reference TRBV11-2 and TRBJ2-2, is EAGVAQSPRYKIIEKRQSVAFWCNPISGHATLYWYQQILGQGPKLLIQFQNNGVVDDSQLPKDRFSAERLKGVDSTLKIQPAKLEDSAVYLCAIRQGANTGELFFGEGSRLTVL.

The genes are TRBV5-1 and TRBJ2-1, with D perhaps TRBD1 (5 bases). The ends were cut back, 4 bases at V and 6 bases at J, with 14 bases in the middle. Germline assignment: CDR1 SGHRS and CDR2 YFSETQ. The CDR3 spans 14 residues. CDR3 DNA: TGCGCCAGCAGCGGTGCCCAGGGCTCCAATGAGCAGTTCTTC. It yields the protein CASSGAQGSNEQFF. The whole variable domain, remainder taken from reference TRBV5-1 and TRBJ2-1, is KAGVTQTPRYLIKTRGQQVTLSCSPISGHRSVSWYQQTPGQGLQFLFEYFSETQRNKGNFPGRFSGRQFSNSRSEMNVSTLELGDSALYLCASSGAQGSNEQFFGPGTRLTVL.

This chain joins TRBV4-1 and TRBJ2-3; TRBD2 matches at 7 bases. This CDR3 spans 17 amino acids. Trimming took 0 bases from V and 1 from J; bases not matched to a gene: 7. CDR1 is MGHRA, CDR2 YSYEKL, per germline. In DNA, the CDR3 is TGCGCCAGCAGCCAAGATCAAGCGGGACGGGGCACAGATACGCAGTATTTT. It is translated as CASSQDQAGRGTDTQYF.

V is TRBV7-9 and J is TRBJ2-1; possible D gene TRBD1, 6 bases. Germline CDR1 reads SEHNR; CDR2 reads FQNEAQ (reference sequence). The CDR3 loop spans 17 amino acids. Trimming took off 5 bases at V and 0 bases at J, with 17 bases between the two ends. The CDR3 DNA sequence: TGTGCCAGCAGCCCTCTTTTGACAGGAAGCTCCTACAATGAGCAGTTCTTC. Protein product: CASSPLLTGSSYNEQFF. The full variable domain, completed using reference TRBV7-9 and TRBJ2-1, is DTGVSQNPRHKITKRGQNVTFRCDPISEHNRLYWYRQTLGQGPEFLTYFQNEAQLEKSRLLSDRFSAERPKGSFSTLEIQRTEQGDSAMYLCASSPLLTGSSYNEQFFGPGTRLTVL.

This chain joins TRBV10-2 and TRBJ2-3; maybe TRBD1 (5 bases). V lost 0 bases to trimming and J lost 2 bases, with 9 bases between them. The germline V gene has CDR1 WSHSY and CDR2 SAAADI. This CDR3 region has 15 residues. The DNA of the CDR3 is TGCGCCAGCAGTGAGTCGTTCAGGGACACAGATACGCAGTATTTT. Protein product: CASSESFRDTDTQYF.

The V call is TRBV18, the J call TRBJ2-1; TRBD1 might be the D (7 bases). Germline CDR1 and CDR2: KGHSH and LQKENI. This CDR3 has 16 amino acids. Deletions cut 3 bases from V and 8 bases from J, with 20 bases between. CDR3 sequence reads: CASSPEGFRQGYEQFF. The CDR3, as DNA: TGTGCCAGCTCACCGGAGGGGTTTCGACAGGGCTATGAGCAGTTCTTC.

The chain is built from TRBV6-1 and TRBJ2-1, with 10 bases matching TRBD1. Germline-derived CDR1 and CDR2 are MNHNS and SASEGT. After removal of 6 bases from V and 4 bases from J, the junction contained 6 bases not matched to a gene. The CDR3 is made up of 15 amino acids. The CDR3 DNA is TGTGCCAGCAGAGAGGGACAGGGGTATTACAATGAGCAGTTCTTC. It is translated as CASREGQGYYNEQFF.

By share, this clone ranks as medium-sized. The J gene is TRBJ2-7, the V gene TRBV7-9; 9 bases map to TRBD2. The CDR3 totals 14 residues. Germline values: CDR1 SEHNR, CDR2 FQNEAQ (reference sequence). J gave up 4 bases and V 1 base, and 2 bases lay outside the gene matches. The CDR3: CASSLGLAAYEQYF. The CDR3 DNA reads TGTGCCAGCAGCTTAGGACTAGCGGCGTACGAGCAGTACTTC.

The rearrangement links TRBV28 to TRBJ1-2, with 9 bases lining up with TRBD1. The CDR3 length is 14 residues. Per the germline V gene, CDR1 is MDHEN and CDR2 is SYDVKM. V shed 7 bases and J 8 bases; nucleotides not matched to a gene: 11. CDR3 nucleotides: TGTGCCAGCACGTTTCGGGACAGGGAAAACGGCTACACCTTC. Translation: CASTFRDRENGYTF.

The chain is built from TRBV4-3 and TRBJ2-7; 9 bases are a match to TRBD1. The CDR3 runs to 15 residues. Looked up from germline, CDR1 is LGHNA and CDR2 is YSLEER. V trimming: 1 base; J trimming: 3 bases; junction bases outside the gene matches: 4. The CDR3 reads CASSQVWTGVYEQYF. CDR3 coding DNA: TGCGCCAGCAGCCAAGTATGGACAGGGGTCTACGAGCAGTACTTC.

This chain uses TRBV6-6 with TRBJ1-1, with D unclear. The V and J ends lost 0 bases and 3 bases respectively, with 5 bases between them. Germline-derived CDR1 and CDR2 are MNHNY and SVGAGI (reference sequence). CDR3 length: 13 amino acids. The CDR3 DNA sequence: TGTGCCAGCAGTTACTCGGTAGACACTGAAGCTTTCTTT. Protein sequence: CASSYSVDTEAFF.

In this sample, this clone turned up once. The chain has TRBV6-5 and TRBJ2-5; possibly TRBD1 for D (5 bases). Germline CDR1 MNHEY, CDR2 SVGAGI. The ends were cut back, 2 bases at V and 0 bases at J, with 7 bases in the middle. The CDR3 spans 14 residues. CDR3 nucleotide sequence: TGTGCCAGCAGTTACGGGGCAAACCAAGAGACCCAGTACTTC. It is translated as CASSYGANQETQYF.

The genes are TRBV11-2 and TRBJ2-7; 7 nucleotides line up with TRBD1. CDR1 SGHAT and CDR2 FQNNGV come from the germline V gene. Trimming removed 7 bases from V and 1 base from J; junction bases left unmatched: 4. This CDR3 spans 13 amino acids. The CDR3 is CASKGALSYEQYF. The CDR3 DNA sequence: TGTGCCAGCAAGGGGGCCCTTTCCTACGAGCAGTACTTC. Based on the CDR3 plus reference TRBV11-2 and TRBJ2-7, the full variable domain is EAGVAQSPRYKIIEKRQSVAFWCNPISGHATLYWYQQILGQGPKLLIQFQNNGVVDDSQLPKDRFSAERLKGVDSTLKIQPAKLEDSAVYLCASKGALSYEQYFGPGTRLTVT.

This chain's CDR3 is CASSSGQGVSEAFF. The CDR3, as DNA: TGTGCCAGCAGTTCCGGACAGGGGGTTAGTGAAGCTTTCTTT. The genes are TRBV27 and TRBJ1-1; TRBD1 matches at 10 bases. In germline, CDR1 is MNHEY, CDR2 SMNVEV (reference sequence). The CDR3 contains 14 residues. V lost 4 bases, J lost 7 bases, and 6 bases stayed unmatched.